This T cell receptor beta chain came from a study of blood T cells in healthy people across ages. The second PCR ran about 7 to 12 cycles with a sample-barcoded 5' primer and J-beta primers. TCRdb called the 5' RACE reads again in MiXCR, with one record for every CDR3 protein. The data show 350,000 to 450,000 distinct CDR3 sequences, with roughly half seen just once and approximately 51% held by the top ten. The CDR3 totals 15 residues. The ends lost 5 bases at V and 5 bases at J; junction bases unmatched: 8. The specimen was blood. The gene calls are TRBV12-3 or TRBV12-4 and TRBJ2-2, with 7 bases identical to TRBD1. This receptor was identified in a man aged 55 to 70 in good health. The CDR3 loop reads CASSPRQGRTGELFF. Here the CDR3 DNA reads TGTGCCAGCAGTCCTCGACAGGGTCGAACCGGGGAGCTGTTTTTT.